These T cell receptor beta chains were read from a single sample in a study of cytomegalovirus exposure and HLA in healthy donors. TCRdb's table, derived via immunoSEQ multiplex PCR, lists solely in-frame clones and lacks some. This sample carries some 62,000 clones, more than 75% of them seen once, and the ten largest clones take roughly 1.5%. The sample was PBMCs. The receptor set was obtained from a man aged 18 to 30 in good health and CMV-seronegative. The CDR3 runs from the conserved cysteine through the conserved F or W. The order of the fields is V gene, clone size, D gene, J gene, CDR3 protein, CDR3 DNA. D genes are given only for firm matches. Rows give clone size only sometimes, using once, few, many, or a class for an expanded clone.

V: TRBV4-1
size: NA
D: TRBD2
J: TRBJ2-7
CDR3: CASSQDFSGGALYEQYF
DNA: TGCGCCAGCAGCCAAGATTTTAGCGGGGGGGCTCTCTACGAGCAGTACTTC

V: TRBV7-9
size: NA
D: NA
J: TRBJ2-5
CDR3: CASSSSGETQYF
DNA: TGTGCCAGCAGCTCGAGCGGGGAGACCCAGTACTTC

V: TRBV6-6
size: NA
D: TRBD1
J: TRBJ2-4
CDR3: CASRPGTGGLKNIQYF
DNA: TGTGCCAGCAGGCCCGGGACAGGGGGCTTGAAAAACATTCAGTACTTC

V: TRBV19
size: NA
D: NA
J: TRBJ2-7
CDR3: CASAPGQNYEQYF
DNA: TGTGCCTCCGCCCCAGGACAAAACTACGAGCAGTACTTC

V: TRBV30
size: NA
D: TRBD1
J: TRBJ1-1
CDR3: CAGARDRLPNTEAFF
DNA: TGTGCCGGGGCCAGGGACAGACTTCCCAACACTGAAGCTTTCTTT

V: TRBV28
size: NA
D: NA
J: TRBJ1-5
CDR3: CASSLPGRVRALNNQPQHF
DNA: TGTGCCAGCAGTTTACCGGGGAGGGTCAGGGCCTTGAACAATCAGCCCCAGCATTTT

V: TRBV29-1
size: once
D: TRBD2
J: TRBJ2-5
CDR3: CSVETSGGAIRRETQYF
DNA: TGCAGCGTGGAGACTAGCGGGGGGGCCATTCGACGGGAGACCCAGTACTTC

V: TRBV28
size: NA
D: TRBD1
J: TRBJ1-4
CDR3: CASSLDRGLSEKLFF
DNA: TGTGCCAGCAGTCTAGACAGGGGGCTCTCTGAAAAACTGTTTTTT

V: TRBV13
size: once
D: TRBD2
J: TRBJ2-7
CDR3: CASSYSGGIYEQYF
DNA: TGTGCCAGCAGTTATAGCGGGGGGATCTACGAGCAGTACTTC

V: TRBV28
size: NA
D: NA
J: TRBJ2-1
CDR3: CASSRTEPYNEQFF
DNA: TGTGCCAGCAGTCGGACAGAACCTTACAATGAGCAGTTCTTC

V: TRBV10-2
size: once
D: NA
J: TRBJ2-1
CDR3: CASRRVGMGGYNEQFF
DNA: TGCGCCAGCAGGAGGGTTGGTATGGGAGGATACAATGAGCAGTTCTTC

V: TRBV7-3
size: NA
D: TRBD2
J: TRBJ2-5
CDR3: CASSFGGGKETQYF
DNA: TGTGCCAGCAGCTTTGGGGGGGGAAAAGAGACCCAGTACTTC

V: TRBV10-3
size: few
D: TRBD1
J: TRBJ1-6
CDR3: CAISSGGSYSPLHF
DNA: TGTGCCATCAGCTCAGGGGGCAGTTATTCACCCCTCCACTTT

V: TRBV7-7
size: NA
D: TRBD1
J: TRBJ2-7
CDR3: CASSHDRGYEQYF
DNA: TGTGCTAGCAGCCATGACAGGGGTTACGAGCAGTACTTC

V: TRBV6-5
size: NA
D: NA
J: TRBJ2-7
CDR3: CASSAHRDYEQYF
DNA: TGTGCCAGCAGTGCCCACAGGGACTACGAGCAGTACTTC

V: TRBV7-9
size: NA
D: NA
J: TRBJ1-1
CDR3: CASSFGPHTEAFF
DNA: TGTGCCAGCAGCTTTGGCCCGCACACTGAAGCTTTCTTT

V: TRBV14
size: few
D: TRBD1
J: TRBJ1-1
CDR3: CASSQTGVATEAFF
DNA: TGTGCCAGCAGCCAGACAGGGGTTGCCACTGAAGCTTTCTTT

V: TRBV30
size: NA
D: NA
J: TRBJ1-5
CDR3: CACSEVEQPQHF
DNA: TGTGCCTGCTCGGAGGTTGAACAGCCCCAGCATTTT

V: TRBV6-6
size: NA
D: TRBD2
J: TRBJ2-3
CDR3: CASGGTSGGPTDTQYF
DNA: TGTGCCAGCGGGGGGACTAGCGGGGGCCCCACAGATACGCAGTATTTT

V: TRBV2
size: NA
D: NA
J: TRBJ1-2
CDR3: CASSENIPSGWSGYTF
DNA: TGTGCCAGCAGTGAAAATATCCCCAGCGGATGGAGTGGCTACACCTTC

V: TRBV5-1
size: NA
D: TRBD2
J: TRBJ2-6
CDR3: CASSPAGGANVLTF
DNA: TGCGCCAGCAGCCCAGCGGGAGGGGCCAACGTCCTGACTTTC

V: TRBV5-1
size: NA
D: NA
J: TRBJ1-6
CDR3: CASRERQDSSSPLHF
DNA: TGCGCCAGCAGGGAGAGACAGGACTCATCTTCACCCCTCCACTTT

V: TRBV10-3
size: NA
D: NA
J: TRBJ1-5
CDR3: CAISEEGGMDQPQHF
DNA: TGTGCCATCAGTGAGGAGGGGGGGATGGACCAGCCCCAGCATTTT

V: TRBV20-1
size: NA
D: NA
J: TRBJ1-3
CDR3: CSASLGNTIYF
DNA: TGCAGTGCTAGTCTAGGAAACACCATATATTTT

V: TRBV6-5
size: NA
D: NA
J: TRBJ1-1
CDR3: CASSYSTGMNTEAFF
DNA: TGTGCCAGCAGTTACTCTACAGGCATGAACACTGAAGCTTTCTTT

V: TRBV29-1
size: NA
D: TRBD1
J: TRBJ2-2
CDR3: CSVDGTGWNTGELFF
DNA: TGCAGCGTTGACGGGACAGGCTGGAACACCGGGGAGCTGTTTTTT

V: TRBV4-1
size: NA
D: NA
J: TRBJ2-7
CDR3: CASSQVGRGRSYEQYF
DNA: TGCGCCAGCAGCCAAGTGGGGCGGGGCCGTTCCTACGAGCAGTACTTC

V: TRBV29-1
size: NA
D: NA
J: TRBJ2-5
CDR3: CSVVRAGTQETQYF
DNA: TGCAGCGTTGTCAGAGCGGGGACACAAGAGACCCAGTACTTC

V: TRBV25-1
size: NA
D: NA
J: TRBJ1-1
CDR3: CASEGAPGEAFF
DNA: TGTGCCAGCGAAGGGGCCCCTGGAGAAGCTTTCTTT

V: TRBV9
size: few
D: TRBD1
J: TRBJ2-7
CDR3: CASTGATYEQYF
DNA: TGTGCCAGTACAGGGGCTACCTACGAGCAGTACTTC

V: TRBV28
size: few
D: NA
J: TRBJ1-1
CDR3: CASSRQILENTEAFF
DNA: TGTGCCAGCAGTCGACAGATCTTAGAGAACACTGAAGCTTTCTTT

V: TRBV29-1
size: NA
D: TRBD1
J: TRBJ1-1
CDR3: CSVVGQANTEAFF
DNA: TGCAGCGTTGTAGGACAGGCGAACACTGAAGCTTTCTTT